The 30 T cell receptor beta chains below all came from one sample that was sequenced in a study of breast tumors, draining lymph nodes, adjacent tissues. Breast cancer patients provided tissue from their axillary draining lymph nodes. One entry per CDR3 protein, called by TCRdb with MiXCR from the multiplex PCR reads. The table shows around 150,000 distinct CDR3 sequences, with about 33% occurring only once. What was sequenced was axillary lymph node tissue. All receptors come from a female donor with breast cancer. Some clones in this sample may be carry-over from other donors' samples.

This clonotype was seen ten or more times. This CDR3 is CSASGGASETQYF. As DNA, the CDR3 is TGCAGTGCTAGCGGGGGGGCCTCGGAGACCCAGTACTTC. The chain joins TRBV20-1 to TRBJ2-5, with TRBD2 matching 8 bases. J was trimmed by 5 bases and V by 3 bases; bases with no gene match: 5. CDR3 size: 13 residues. Germline CDR1 DFQATT, CDR2 SNEGSKA (reference sequence).

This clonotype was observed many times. Here the CDR3 reads CASRPGTGISPLHF. Written as DNA, the CDR3 is TGCGCCAGCAGGCCGGGGACAGGGATTTCACCCCTCCACTTT. The V call is TRBV5-1, the J call TRBJ1-6; 9 positions match TRBD1. V shed 5 bases and J 9 bases; nucleotides not matched to a gene: 6. CDR3 size: 14 residues. Germline CDR1 and CDR2: SGHRS and YFSETQ.

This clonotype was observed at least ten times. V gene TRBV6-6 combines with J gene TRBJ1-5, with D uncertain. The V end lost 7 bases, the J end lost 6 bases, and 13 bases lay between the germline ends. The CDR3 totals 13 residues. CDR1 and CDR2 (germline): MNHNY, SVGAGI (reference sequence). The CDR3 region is CASTSEVGQPQHF. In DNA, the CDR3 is TGTGCCAGCACCTCGGAGGTGGGTCAGCCCCAGCATTTT.

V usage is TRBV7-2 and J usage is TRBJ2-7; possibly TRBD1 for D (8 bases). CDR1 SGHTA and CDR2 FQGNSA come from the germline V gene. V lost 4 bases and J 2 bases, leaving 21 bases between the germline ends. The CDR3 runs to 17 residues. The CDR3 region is CASSWALTGGDPYEQYV. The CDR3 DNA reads TGTGCCAGCAGCTGGGCGCTTACAGGGGGGGACCCCTACGAGCAGTACGTC.

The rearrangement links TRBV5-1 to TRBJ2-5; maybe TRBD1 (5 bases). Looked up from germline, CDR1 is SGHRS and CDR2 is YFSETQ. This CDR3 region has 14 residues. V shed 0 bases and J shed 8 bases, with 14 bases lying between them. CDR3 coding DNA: TGCGCCAGCAGCTTGGGGGGCAGCTTAGACACCCAGTACTTC. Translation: CASSLGGSLDTQYF.

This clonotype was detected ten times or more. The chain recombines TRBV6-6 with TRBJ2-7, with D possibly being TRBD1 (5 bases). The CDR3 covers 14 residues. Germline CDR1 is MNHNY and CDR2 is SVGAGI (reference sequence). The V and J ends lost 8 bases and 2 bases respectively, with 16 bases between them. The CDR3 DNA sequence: TGTGCCAGCCGTGGGGCCTCAGGGACCTACGAGCAGTACGTC. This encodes CASRGASGTYEQYV.

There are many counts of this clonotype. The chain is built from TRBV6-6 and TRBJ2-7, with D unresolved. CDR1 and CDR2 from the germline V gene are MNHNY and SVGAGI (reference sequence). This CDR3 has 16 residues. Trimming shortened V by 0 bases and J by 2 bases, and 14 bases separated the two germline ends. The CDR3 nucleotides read TGTGCCAGCAGTTACTCGCCCGACGTTGGAGCCTACGAGCAGTACTTC. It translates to CASSYSPDVGAYEQYF.

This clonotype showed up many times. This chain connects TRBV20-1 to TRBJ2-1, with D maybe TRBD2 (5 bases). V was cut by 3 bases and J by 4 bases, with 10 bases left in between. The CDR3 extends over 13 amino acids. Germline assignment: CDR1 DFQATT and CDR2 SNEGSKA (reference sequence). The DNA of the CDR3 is TGCAGTGCTAGTTGGACTGTGTACAATGAGCAGTTCTTC. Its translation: CSASWTVYNEQFF.

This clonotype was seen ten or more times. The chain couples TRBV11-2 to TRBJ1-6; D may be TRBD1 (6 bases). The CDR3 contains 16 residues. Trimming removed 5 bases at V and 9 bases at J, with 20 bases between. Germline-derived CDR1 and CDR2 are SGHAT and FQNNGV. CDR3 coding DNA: TGTGCCAGCAGCCGTTCAGGGGCCCGTTATGGTTCACCCCTCCACTTT. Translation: CASSRSGARYGSPLHF.

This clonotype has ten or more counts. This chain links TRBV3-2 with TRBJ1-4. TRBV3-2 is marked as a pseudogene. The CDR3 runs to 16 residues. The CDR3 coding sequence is TGTGCCAGCAGCCAAGTTCTCAGGAGGGCTAATGAAAAACTGTTTTTT. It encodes CASSQVLRRANEKLFF.

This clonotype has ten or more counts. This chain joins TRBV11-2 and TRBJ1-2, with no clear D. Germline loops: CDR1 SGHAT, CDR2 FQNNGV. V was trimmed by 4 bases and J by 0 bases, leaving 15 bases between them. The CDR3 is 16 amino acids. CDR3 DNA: TGTGCCAGCAGCTACGGACGGGTTCCTGCTAACTATGGCTACACCTTC. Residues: CASSYGRVPANYGYTF.

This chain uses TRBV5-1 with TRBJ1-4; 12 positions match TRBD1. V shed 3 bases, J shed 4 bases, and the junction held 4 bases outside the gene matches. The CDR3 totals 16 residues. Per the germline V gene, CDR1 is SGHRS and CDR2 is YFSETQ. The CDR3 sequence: CASSSGQGAGNEKLFF. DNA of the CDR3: TGCGCCAGCAGCTCGGGACAGGGGGCTGGTAATGAAAAACTGTTTTTT.

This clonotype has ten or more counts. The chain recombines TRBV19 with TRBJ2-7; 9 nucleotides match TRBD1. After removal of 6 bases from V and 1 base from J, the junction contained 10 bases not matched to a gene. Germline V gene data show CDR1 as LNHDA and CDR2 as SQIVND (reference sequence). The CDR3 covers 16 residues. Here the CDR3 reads CASSLSPGTGSYEQYF. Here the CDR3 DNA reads TGTGCCAGTAGCCTCAGTCCCGGGACAGGGTCCTACGAGCAGTACTTC.

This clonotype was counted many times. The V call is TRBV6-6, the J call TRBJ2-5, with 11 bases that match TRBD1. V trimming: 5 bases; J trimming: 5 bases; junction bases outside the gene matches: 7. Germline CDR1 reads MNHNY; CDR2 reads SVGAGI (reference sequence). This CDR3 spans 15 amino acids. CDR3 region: CASSAGTGGKETQYF. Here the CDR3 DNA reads TGTGCCAGCAGTGCCGGGACAGGGGGAAAGGAGACCCAGTACTTC.

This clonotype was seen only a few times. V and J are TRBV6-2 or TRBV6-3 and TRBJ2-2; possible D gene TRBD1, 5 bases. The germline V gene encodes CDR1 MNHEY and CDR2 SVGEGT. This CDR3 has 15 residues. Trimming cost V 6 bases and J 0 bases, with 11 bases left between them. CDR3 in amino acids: CASSPRTPNTGELFF. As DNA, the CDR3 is TGTGCCAGCAGCCCTCGGACACCGAACACCGGGGAGCTGTTTTTT.

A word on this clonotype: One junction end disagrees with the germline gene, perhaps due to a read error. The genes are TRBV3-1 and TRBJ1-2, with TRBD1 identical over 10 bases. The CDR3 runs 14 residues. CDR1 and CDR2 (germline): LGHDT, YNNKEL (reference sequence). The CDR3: CAGSRQGAEFGYTF. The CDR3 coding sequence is TGCGCCGGCAGCCGACAGGGGGCAGAGTTCGGCTACACCTTC.

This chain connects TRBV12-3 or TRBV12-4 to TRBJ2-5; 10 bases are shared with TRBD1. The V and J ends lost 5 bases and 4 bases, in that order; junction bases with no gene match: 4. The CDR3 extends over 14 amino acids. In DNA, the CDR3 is TGTGCCAGCAGTCCCCGGACAGGGGGAGAGACCCAGTACTTC. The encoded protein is CASSPRTGGETQYF.

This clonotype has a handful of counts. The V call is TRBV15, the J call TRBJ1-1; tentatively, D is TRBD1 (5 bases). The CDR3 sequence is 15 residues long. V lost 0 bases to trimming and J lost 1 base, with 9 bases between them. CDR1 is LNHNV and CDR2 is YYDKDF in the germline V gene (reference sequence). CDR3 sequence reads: CATSRDRGGNTEAFF. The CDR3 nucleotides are TGTGCCACCAGCAGAGATCGGGGCGGGAACACTGAAGCTTTCTTT.

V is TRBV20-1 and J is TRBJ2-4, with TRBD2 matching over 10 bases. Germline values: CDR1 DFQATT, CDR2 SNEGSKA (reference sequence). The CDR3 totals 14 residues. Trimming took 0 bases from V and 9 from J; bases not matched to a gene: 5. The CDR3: CSAREASGGTIQYF. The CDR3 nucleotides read TGCAGTGCTAGAGAAGCTAGCGGGGGTACCATTCAGTACTTC.

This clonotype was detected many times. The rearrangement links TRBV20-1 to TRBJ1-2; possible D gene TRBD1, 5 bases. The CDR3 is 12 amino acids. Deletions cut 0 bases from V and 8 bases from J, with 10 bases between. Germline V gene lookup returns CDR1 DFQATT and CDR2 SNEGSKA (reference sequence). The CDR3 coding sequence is TGCAGTGCTAGAGATCTGAGGGGAGGCTACACCTTC. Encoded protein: CSARDLRGGYTF.

The CDR3 DNA sequence: TGTGCCAGCACTCTACCGAGGGAGGCAGGGGCCGACGAGCAGTACTTC. It is translated as CASTLPREAGADEQYF. V usage is TRBV6-6 and J usage is TRBJ2-7, with D perhaps assigned TRBD1 or TRBD2 (6 bases each). The CDR3 contains 16 residues. Germline loops: CDR1 MNHNY, CDR2 SVGAGI (reference sequence). V lost 7 bases to trimming and J lost 5 bases, with 24 bases between them.

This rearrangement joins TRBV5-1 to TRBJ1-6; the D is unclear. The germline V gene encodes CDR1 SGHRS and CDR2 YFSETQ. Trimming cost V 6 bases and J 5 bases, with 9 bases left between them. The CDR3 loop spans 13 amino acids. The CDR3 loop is CASMFPDNSPLHF. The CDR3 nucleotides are TGCGCCAGCATGTTTCCGGATAATTCACCCCTCCACTTT.

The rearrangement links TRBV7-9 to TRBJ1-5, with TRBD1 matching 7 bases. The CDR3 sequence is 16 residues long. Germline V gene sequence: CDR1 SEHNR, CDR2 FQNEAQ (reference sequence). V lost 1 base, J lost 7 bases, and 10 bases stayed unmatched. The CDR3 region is CASSLGDSVAGQPQHF. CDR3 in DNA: TGTGCCAGCAGCTTAGGGGACAGTGTAGCAGGGCAGCCCCAGCATTTT.

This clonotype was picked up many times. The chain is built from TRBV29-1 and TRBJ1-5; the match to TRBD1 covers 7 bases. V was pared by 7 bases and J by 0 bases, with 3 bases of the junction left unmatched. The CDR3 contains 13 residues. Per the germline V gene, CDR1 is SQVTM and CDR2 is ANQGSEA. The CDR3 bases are TGCAGCGCCCAGGGGGGTAGCAATCAGCCCCAGCATTTT. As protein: CSAQGGSNQPQHF.

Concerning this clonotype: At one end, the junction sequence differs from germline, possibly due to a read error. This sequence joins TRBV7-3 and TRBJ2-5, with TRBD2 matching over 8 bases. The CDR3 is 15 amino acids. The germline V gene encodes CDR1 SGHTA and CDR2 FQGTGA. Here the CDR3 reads CASSLTGGPQETQHF. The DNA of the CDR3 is TGTGCCAGTAGCTTAACGGGGGGGCCCCAAGAGACCCAGCACTTC.

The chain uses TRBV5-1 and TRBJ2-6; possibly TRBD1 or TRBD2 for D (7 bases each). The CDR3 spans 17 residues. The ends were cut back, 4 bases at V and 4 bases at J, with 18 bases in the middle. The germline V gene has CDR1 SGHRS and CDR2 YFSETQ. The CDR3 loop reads CASSHSGGVVGANVLTF. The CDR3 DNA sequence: TGCGCCAGCAGCCATTCAGGGGGGGTAGTCGGGGCCAACGTCCTGACTTTC.

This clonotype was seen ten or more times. The DNA for the CDR3 is TGTGCCACCAGTGCCAGCGCGACGAGCATTCAGTACTTC. Its protein is CATSASATSIQYF. V gene TRBV24-1 combines with J gene TRBJ2-4, with D hard to call. Per the germline V gene, CDR1 is KGHDR and CDR2 is SFDVKD. The germline V and J ends were trimmed by 5 bases and 9 bases, with 13 bases remaining between them. The CDR3 has 13 amino acids.

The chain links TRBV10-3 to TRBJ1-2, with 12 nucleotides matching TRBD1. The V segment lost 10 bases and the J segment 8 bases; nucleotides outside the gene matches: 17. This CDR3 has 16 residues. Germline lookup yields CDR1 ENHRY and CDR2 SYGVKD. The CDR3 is CATQPGQGARLRGYTF. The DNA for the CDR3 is TGTGCCACTCAACCGGGACAGGGGGCGCGACTAAGGGGCTACACCTTC.

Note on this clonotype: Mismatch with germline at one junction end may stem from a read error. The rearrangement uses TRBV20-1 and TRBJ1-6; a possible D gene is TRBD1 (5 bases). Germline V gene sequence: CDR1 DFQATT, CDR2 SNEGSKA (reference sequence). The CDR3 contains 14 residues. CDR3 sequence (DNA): TGCAGTGCTAGTTTGGGGCTATATAATCCACCCCTCCACTTT. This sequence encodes CSASLGLYNPPLHF.

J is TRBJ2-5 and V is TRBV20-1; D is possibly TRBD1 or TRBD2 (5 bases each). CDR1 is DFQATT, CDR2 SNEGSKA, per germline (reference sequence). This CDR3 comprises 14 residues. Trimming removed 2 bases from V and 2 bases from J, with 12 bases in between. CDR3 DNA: TGCAGTGCTAGACCCGGGACCGCACAAGAGACCCAGTACTTC. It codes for CSARPGTAQETQYF.